The 30 T cell receptor beta chains below were found in one sample sequenced in a study of shared clonotypes between healthy human individuals. TCRdb's table, derived via immunoSEQ multiplex PCR, lists solely in-frame clones and lacks some. The sample includes around 200,000 clones, around 63% of them seen just once. The sequenced material came from memory CD4+ T cells sorted from blood. Subset indicated: CD45RA-negative fraction. All receptors come from a man in his thirties or forties in good health.

This clone was seen a single time. The chain uses TRBV27 and TRBJ2-1; 15 bases map to TRBD2. This CDR3 is built from 17 residues. V trimming: 6 bases; J trimming: 7 bases; junction bases outside the gene matches: 10. Germline-derived CDR1 and CDR2 are MNHEY and SMNVEV (reference sequence). This CDR3 is CASSRTSGRAGKNEQFF. CDR3 in DNA: TGTGCCAGCAGCCGGACTAGCGGGAGGGCCGGGAAGAATGAGCAGTTCTTC.

Only one count was recorded for this clone. The V and J genes are TRBV21-1 and TRBJ1-3. TRBV21-1 has pseudogene status. The CDR3 is 16 amino acids. The CDR3 is CASSKVSGPSGNTIYF. CDR3 DNA: TGTGCCAGCAGCAAAGTAAGCGGGCCCTCTGGAAACACCATATATTTT.

This chain uses TRBV5-1 with TRBJ1-2; tentative D call: TRBD1 (5 bases). Trimming pared 1 base from V and 6 bases from J, leaving 22 bases between. The CDR3 runs 17 residues. CDR1 is SGHRS, CDR2 YFSETQ, per germline. The CDR3 loop reads CASSLLPQGRESNGYTF. In DNA form, the CDR3 reads TGCGCCAGCAGCTTGTTGCCGCAGGGTCGCGAATCCAATGGCTACACCTTC.

The V and J genes are TRBV19 and TRBJ2-3, with 9 bases fitting TRBD2. Germline values: CDR1 LNHDA, CDR2 SQIVND (reference sequence). Trimming cost V 6 bases and J 2 bases; bases outside gene matches: 3. The CDR3 consists of 14 residues. This CDR3 reads CASRAGGTTDTQYF. CDR3 DNA: TGTGCCAGTAGAGCGGGAGGAACCACAGATACGCAGTATTTT.

The chain employs TRBV18 and TRBJ2-5, with D perhaps matching TRBD1 or TRBD2 (5 bases each). V was cut by 0 bases and J by 12 bases, with 11 bases left in between. The CDR3 covers 12 residues. Germline assignment: CDR1 KGHSH and CDR2 LQKENI. The CDR3 nucleotides are TGTGCCAGCTCACCACCTGGGGGACCGGAGTACTTC. Translating gives CASSPPGGPEYF.

The chain combines TRBV4-1 with TRBJ1-2; D is ambiguous. There are 15 residues in the CDR3. The V and J ends lost 7 bases and 4 bases respectively, with 19 bases between them. In germline, CDR1 is MGHRA, CDR2 YSYEKL. Here the CDR3 DNA reads TGCGCCAGCACCCCCTCCGTTGGTTCGGGCTATGGCTACACCTTC. Its translation is CASTPSVGSGYGYTF.

This sequence joins TRBV7-8 and TRBJ2-3, with 8 bases identical to TRBD2. The germline CDR1 and CDR2 sequences are SGHVS and FQNEAQ. The CDR3 spans 18 residues. V shed 4 bases, J shed 2 bases, and the junction held 14 bases outside the gene matches. Written as DNA, the CDR3 is TGTGCCAGCAGCTCGACCTTACTACTAGCGGTCAACACAGATACGCAGTATTTT. Encoded protein: CASSSTLLLAVNTDTQYF. The entire variable domain, with the rest obtained from reference TRBV7-8 and TRBJ2-3, is as follows: GAGVSQSPRYKVAKRGQDVALRCDPISGHVSLFWYQQALGQGPEFLTYFQNEAQLDKSGLPSDRFFAERPEGSVSTLKIQRTQQEDSAVYLCASSSTLLLAVNTDTQYFGPGTRLTVL.

The CDR3 region has the DNA TGTGCCAGCAGCTTAAGGGGCGCTTTCGAGCCCCAGCATTTT. It codes for CASSLRGAFEPQHF. The chain joins TRBV7-9 to TRBJ1-5, with a tentative D call TRBD1 (5 bases). The germline gives CDR1 SEHNR, CDR2 FQNEAQ (reference sequence). The V end lost 2 bases, the J end lost 8 bases, and 13 bases lay between the germline ends. The CDR3 totals 14 residues.

The V gene is TRBV7-9, the J gene TRBJ2-1; D is perhaps TRBD2 (6 bases). Trimming removed 5 bases at V and 10 bases at J, with 21 bases between. The CDR3 is made up of 15 amino acids. Germline V gene sequence: CDR1 SEHNR, CDR2 FQNEAQ (reference sequence). The DNA for the CDR3 is TGTGCCAGCAGCGATAAGGACTACTCAGGGAAGGAGCAGTTCTTC. It codes for CASSDKDYSGKEQFF.

CDR3 sequence: CASSQYSNEQFF. CDR3 sequence (DNA): TGTGCCAGCAGCCAGTATTCCAATGAGCAGTTCTTC. The gene calls are TRBV4-2 and TRBJ2-1; D remains ambiguous. CDR3 length equals 12 residues. The germline CDR1 and CDR2 sequences are LGHNA and YNFKEQ. Trimming took off 3 bases at V and 6 bases at J, with 6 bases between the two ends.

In its sample, this clone was seen many times. The J gene is TRBJ2-1, the V gene TRBV10-1, with TRBD2 as a possible D gene (6 bases). The CDR3 extends over 16 amino acids. CDR1 WNHNN and CDR2 SYGVQD come from the germline V gene (reference sequence). V lost 11 bases and J 8 bases, leaving 28 bases between the germline ends. As DNA, the CDR3 is TGCGCCGCCTCAGCCGTGCCGGGAGTTGGGTCTGATGAGCAGTTCTTC. Residues: CAASAVPGVGSDEQFF.

V is TRBV7-8 and J is TRBJ2-1; D unresolved. Germline CDR1 is SGHVS and CDR2 is FQNEAQ. Trimming pared 8 bases from V and 4 bases from J, leaving 18 bases between. This CDR3 has 15 amino acids. CDR3 sequence (DNA): TGTGCCAGCGGCGGAATACGGACCGAATACAATGAGCAGTTCTTC. Translating it yields CASGGIRTEYNEQFF.

This chain connects TRBV28 to TRBJ2-7, with 10 bases matching TRBD2. V was pared by 7 bases and J by 7 bases, with 10 bases of the junction left unmatched. The CDR3 spans 14 residues. Per germline, CDR1 MDHEN and CDR2 SYDVKM. The CDR3 coding sequence is TGTGCCAGCATTGGGTGGCAGCGGGAGGGAGAGCAGTACTTC. This translates into CASIGWQREGEQYF.

The chain recombines TRBV18 with TRBJ2-6; D call uncertain. The CDR3 runs 16 residues. V shed 1 base and J shed 0 bases, with 7 bases lying between them. Germline V gene lookup returns CDR1 KGHSH and CDR2 LQKENI. The CDR3 DNA reads as TGTGCCAGCTCACCACGACCGACCTCTGGGGCCAACGTCCTGACTTTC. Protein sequence: CASSPRPTSGANVLTF.

The V call is TRBV10-3, the J call TRBJ1-2, with a tentative D call TRBD1 (5 bases). The CDR3 spans 14 residues. V lost 3 bases, J lost 0 bases, and 8 bases lay in between. In germline, CDR1 is ENHRY, CDR2 SYGVKD. CDR3 nucleotide sequence: TGTGCCATCAGTGACCCCAGGGCTAACTATGGCTACACCTTC. This encodes CAISDPRANYGYTF.

The chain has TRBV6-1 and TRBJ1-5, with D possibly matching TRBD1 (6 bases). Trimming shortened V by 5 bases and J by 7 bases, and 18 bases separated the two germline ends. The CDR3 loop spans 15 amino acids. Germline V CDR1 and CDR2: MNHNS, SASEGT. CDR3 nucleotide sequence: TGTGCCAGCAGTCACACACAGGGAAGTGACCAGCCCCAGCATTTT. Translated, it gives CASSHTQGSDQPQHF.

This clone came up once. The chain employs TRBV27 and TRBJ2-5, with D possibly being TRBD1 or TRBD2 (5 bases each). The CDR3 runs 15 residues. The germline gives CDR1 MNHEY, CDR2 SMNVEV (reference sequence). The V and J ends lost 9 bases and 3 bases respectively, with 20 bases between them. CDR3 nucleotides: TGTGCCAGGGACAAGGGACCAACACCCGAAGAGACCCAGTACTTC. Protein sequence: CARDKGPTPEETQYF.

V is TRBV30 and J is TRBJ2-1; maybe TRBD2 (5 bases). Trimming shortened V by 2 bases and J by 3 bases, and 14 bases separated the two germline ends. This CDR3 spans 15 amino acids. CDR1 GTSNPN and CDR2 SVGIG come from the germline V gene (reference sequence). The CDR3 sequence is CAWSRVGAVYNEQFF. The CDR3, as DNA: TGTGCCTGGAGTCGAGTGGGAGCGGTCTACAATGAGCAGTTCTTC.

V is TRBV6-1 and J is TRBJ1-1, with D perhaps TRBD1 (5 bases). Trimming stripped 6 bases from V and 5 bases from J, with 10 bases between. The germline gives CDR1 MNHNS, CDR2 SASEGT. The CDR3 consists of 12 residues. The CDR3 protein is CASRGTQTEAFF. CDR3 nucleotide sequence: TGTGCCAGCAGAGGGACTCAGACTGAAGCTTTCTTT.

This clone has only a few counts. The rearrangement joins TRBV4-1 to TRBJ2-5, with 7 bases identical to TRBD1. Germline assignment: CDR1 MGHRA and CDR2 YSYEKL. With V trimmed by 0 bases and J by 7 bases, 5 bases remained unmatched. The CDR3 contains 14 residues. The CDR3 DNA sequence: TGCGCCAGCAGCCAAGAGACAGGGTTGGGGACCCAGTACTTC. This translates into CASSQETGLGTQYF.

V is TRBV28 and J is TRBJ2-1; no clear D gene. From germline, CDR1 is MDHEN and CDR2 SYDVKM. With 3 bases removed from V and 8 bases from J, the gap between germline ends came to 2 bases. This CDR3 is built from 10 residues. This CDR3 is CASSLYEQFF. Here the CDR3 DNA reads TGTGCCAGCAGTTTGTATGAGCAGTTCTTC.

The gene calls are TRBV28 and TRBJ2-5; 7 bases line up with TRBD2. The CDR3 contains 15 residues. Germline CDR1 is MDHEN and CDR2 is SYDVKM. The V and J ends lost 3 bases and 2 bases, in that order; junction bases with no gene match: 6. The CDR3, as DNA: TGTGCCAGCAGTTTCTCGGGCGGGGGACAAGAGACCCAGTACTTC. It encodes CASSFSGGGQETQYF.

This chain uses TRBV5-1 with TRBJ2-6; 7 nucleotides line up with TRBD1. Germline lookup yields CDR1 SGHRS and CDR2 YFSETQ. The CDR3 runs to 17 residues. With 4 bases clipped from V and 4 bases from J, the junction kept 11 bases outside the gene matches. CDR3 loop: CASSPGSTGYGANVLTF. CDR3 DNA: TGCGCCAGCAGCCCGGGATCGACAGGGTACGGGGCCAACGTCCTGACTTTC.

The table lists this clone with a few counts. The chain combines TRBV15 with TRBJ2-2, with 8 bases aligning to TRBD2. From germline, CDR1 is LNHNV and CDR2 YYDKDF (reference sequence). The CDR3 runs to 16 residues. V shed 3 bases and J 5 bases; nucleotides not matched to a gene: 8. The DNA for the CDR3 is TGTGCCACCAGCAGTACTCGGGAGGGCCGAACCGGGGAGCTGTTTTTT. This sequence encodes CATSSTREGRTGELFF.

J is TRBJ2-4 and V is TRBV28; D possibly corresponds to TRBD2 (5 bases). This CDR3 region has 13 residues. Trimming removed 5 bases from V and 13 bases from J, with 18 bases in between. Germline V gene sequence: CDR1 MDHEN, CDR2 SYDVKM. The CDR3 spells CASSLIRGSLQYF. Here the CDR3 DNA reads TGTGCCAGCAGTCTCATCCGGGGAAGTTTGCAGTACTTC.

This clone was counted only a few times. The chain is built from TRBV7-2 and TRBJ2-3, with D possibly TRBD2 on 5 matching bases. The CDR3 spans 15 residues. Trimming took off 4 bases at V and 4 bases at J, with 15 bases between the two ends. The germline gives CDR1 SGHTA, CDR2 FQGNSA. DNA of the CDR3: TGTGCCAGCAGCTCCCTACCCTCCGGGGCAGATACGCAGTATTTT. Translated: CASSSLPSGADTQYF.

The chain recombines TRBV2 with TRBJ2-3, with D possibly TRBD2 on 5 matching bases. CDR3 size: 13 residues. Germline V gene sequence: CDR1 SNHLY, CDR2 FYNNEI. V was trimmed by 10 bases and J by 3 bases, leaving 14 bases between them. CDR3 nucleotide sequence: TGTGCCACTGGACTCCAAAGGACAGATACGCAGTATTTT. Its translation is CATGLQRTDTQYF.

J is TRBJ2-5 and V is TRBV29-1; D may be TRBD2 (5 bases). The length of the CDR3 is 12 residues. Deletions cut 5 bases from V and 3 bases from J, with 10 bases between. Germline values: CDR1 SQVTM, CDR2 ANQGSEA. CDR3 DNA sequence: TGCAGCGTTACTGAGGGAGAAGAGACCCAGTACTTC. Translation: CSVTEGEETQYF.

This clone turned up a few times. The chain links TRBV6-6 to TRBJ2-7; D possibly matches TRBD1 or TRBD2 (5 bases each). The germline V gene has CDR1 MNHNY and CDR2 SVGAGI (reference sequence). V lost 2 bases and J lost 3, with 14 bases in between. This CDR3 spans 15 amino acids. The CDR3 loop reads CASSYLRDRGYEQYF. The CDR3 nucleotides read TGTGCCAGCAGTTACCTCCGGGACCGTGGCTACGAGCAGTACTTC.

The chain is built from TRBV25-1 and TRBJ2-1, with D perhaps TRBD2 (7 bases). This CDR3 is built from 14 residues. V was trimmed by 8 bases and J by 10 bases, leaving 21 bases between them. Germline V lookup: CDR1 MGHDK, CDR2 SYGVNS. This chain's CDR3 is CASARGGRNEEQFF. CDR3 coding DNA: TGTGCCAGCGCTAGGGGGGGAAGGAATGAAGAGCAGTTCTTC.